What follows describes a single T cell receptor (beta chain). This clonotype was detected ten times or more. Its antigen is still unknown. Base quality data are lacking; no much larger clone is found one base away. This sample was sequenced with an Illumina HiSeq 1500. Starting from the raw public reads, TCRdb applied fastp trimming at Q25, assembled clones with MiXCR and retained in-frame beta chains. Rows with a matching CDR3 protein are joined into one entry that keeps the most common DNA and genes. The sample profile shows 200,000 to 250,000 distinct CDR3 sequences; over 20% of them were found once. The leading ten clones occupy about 18% of the sample. The junction carries 7 bases between V and J, which are trimmed by 4 bases and 4 bases respectively. The germline V gene yields SNHLY for CDR1 and FYNNEI for CDR2. The CDR3 sequence holds 12 residues, the cysteine and phenylalanine included. The CDR3 DNA has 36 bases and is translated from base 1.

This record belongs to a study of T cell repertoires in cytomegalovirus infection (dated by TCRdb to the late 2010s). Some background on the complete study: The HLA type of each donor mattered for the analysis, because public TCR beta signatures pointed to carriage of CMV infection along with the matching HLA type. The paper as a whole reports these results and caveats: The ex vivo response was dominated by HLA-C-restricted CMV-specific TCR beta clonotypes, which also provided the single most frequent clonotype in two of eight donors. In both this cohort and an independent roughly 350-donor cohort, the cumulative frequency of public TCR beta family members distinguished carriers of CMV infection plus the relevant HLA type.

The sequenced sample consisted of CD8+ T cells from PBMCs. The rearranged chain carries TRBV2 and TRBJ1-2, with TRBD1 as a weak D call on 5 bases. The receptor was isolated from a human donor in good health (CMV status not recorded). Some clones in this sample may be carry-over from other donors' samples. CDR3 protein: CASSGQGYGYTF. The sequenced DNA is TGTGCCAGCAGTGGGCAGGGCTATGGCTACACCTTC.